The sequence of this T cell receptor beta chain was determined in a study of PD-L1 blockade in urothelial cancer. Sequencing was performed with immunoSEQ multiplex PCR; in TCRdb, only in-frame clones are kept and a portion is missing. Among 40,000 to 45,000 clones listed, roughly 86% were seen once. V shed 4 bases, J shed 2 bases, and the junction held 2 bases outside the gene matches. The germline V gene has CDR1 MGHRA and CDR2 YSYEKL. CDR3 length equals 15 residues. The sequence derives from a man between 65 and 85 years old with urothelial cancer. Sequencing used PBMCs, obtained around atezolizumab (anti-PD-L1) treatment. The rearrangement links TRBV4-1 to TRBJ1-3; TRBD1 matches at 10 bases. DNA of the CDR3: TGCGCCAGCAGCCTGGGACAGGGGACTGGAAACACCATATATTTT. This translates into CASSLGQGTGNTIYF.